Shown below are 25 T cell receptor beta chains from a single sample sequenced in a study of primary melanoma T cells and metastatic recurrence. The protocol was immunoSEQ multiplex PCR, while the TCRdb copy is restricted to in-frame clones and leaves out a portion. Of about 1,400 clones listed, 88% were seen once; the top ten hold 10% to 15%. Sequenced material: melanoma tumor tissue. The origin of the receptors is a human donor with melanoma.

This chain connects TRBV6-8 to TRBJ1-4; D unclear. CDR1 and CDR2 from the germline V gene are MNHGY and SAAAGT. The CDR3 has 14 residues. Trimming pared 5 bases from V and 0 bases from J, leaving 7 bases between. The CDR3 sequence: CASSDPSTNEKLFF. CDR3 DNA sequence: TGTGCCAGCAGTGATCCTTCAACTAATGAAAAACTGTTTTTT.

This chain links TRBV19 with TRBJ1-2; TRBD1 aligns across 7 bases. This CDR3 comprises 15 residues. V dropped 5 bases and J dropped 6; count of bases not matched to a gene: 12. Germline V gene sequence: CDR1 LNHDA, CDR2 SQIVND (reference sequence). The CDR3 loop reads CASSVGYRGRDGYTF. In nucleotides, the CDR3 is TGTGCCAGTAGTGTTGGTTACAGGGGTAGGGATGGCTACACCTTC.

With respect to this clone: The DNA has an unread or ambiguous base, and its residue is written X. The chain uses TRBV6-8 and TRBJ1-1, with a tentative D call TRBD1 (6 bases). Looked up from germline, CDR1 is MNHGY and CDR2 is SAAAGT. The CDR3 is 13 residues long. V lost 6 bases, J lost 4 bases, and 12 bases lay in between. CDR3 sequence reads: CASRPGGXTEAFF. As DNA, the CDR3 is TGTGCCAGCAGGCCGGGGGGGCRCACTGAAGCTTTCTTT.

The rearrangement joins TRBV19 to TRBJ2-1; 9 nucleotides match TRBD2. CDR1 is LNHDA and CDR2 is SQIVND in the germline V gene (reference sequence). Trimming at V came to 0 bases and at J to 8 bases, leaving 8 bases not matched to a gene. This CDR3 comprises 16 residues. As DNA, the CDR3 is TGTGCCAGTAGTATAGATCTGCGGGGGGGCGAGGATGAGCAGTTCTTC. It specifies CASSIDLRGGEDEQFF.

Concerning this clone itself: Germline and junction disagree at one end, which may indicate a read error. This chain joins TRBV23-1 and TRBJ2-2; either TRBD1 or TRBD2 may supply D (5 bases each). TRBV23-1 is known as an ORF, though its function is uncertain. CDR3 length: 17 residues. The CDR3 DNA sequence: TGCGCCAGCAGCCAAGCCAGGGAGAAGACGAATACCGGGGAGCTGTTTTTT. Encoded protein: CASSQAREKTNTGELFF.

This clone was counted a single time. This CDR3 reads CASKSAANTDYGYTF. For the CDR3, the DNA is TGTGCCAGCAAGTCGGCAGCCAATACTGACTATGGCTACACCTTC. The rearrangement uses TRBV28 and TRBJ1-2, with D hard to call. The CDR3 covers 15 residues. Germline values: CDR1 MDHEN, CDR2 SYDVKM. V was clipped by 7 bases and J by 3 bases, with 18 bases between them.

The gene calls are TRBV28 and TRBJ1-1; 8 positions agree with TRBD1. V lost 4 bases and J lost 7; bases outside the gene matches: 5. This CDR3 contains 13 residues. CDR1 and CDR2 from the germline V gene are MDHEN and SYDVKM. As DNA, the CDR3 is TGTGCCAGCAGTTACCCAGGACAGGGTGAAGCTTTCTTT. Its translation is CASSYPGQGEAFF.

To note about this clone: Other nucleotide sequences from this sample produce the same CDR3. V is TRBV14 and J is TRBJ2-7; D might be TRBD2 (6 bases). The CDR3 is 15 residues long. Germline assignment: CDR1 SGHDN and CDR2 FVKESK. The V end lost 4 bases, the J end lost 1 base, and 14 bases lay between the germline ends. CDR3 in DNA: TGTGCCAGCAGCCCCTACTCGGGACTGTCCTACGAGCAGTACTTC. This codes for CASSPYSGLSYEQYF.

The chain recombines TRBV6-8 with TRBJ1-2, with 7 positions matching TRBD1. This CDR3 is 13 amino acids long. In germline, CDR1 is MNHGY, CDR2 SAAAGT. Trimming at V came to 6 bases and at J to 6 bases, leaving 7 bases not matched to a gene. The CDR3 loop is CASRRTGTDGYTF. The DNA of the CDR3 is TGTGCCAGCAGGCGGACGGGGACAGATGGCTACACCTTC.

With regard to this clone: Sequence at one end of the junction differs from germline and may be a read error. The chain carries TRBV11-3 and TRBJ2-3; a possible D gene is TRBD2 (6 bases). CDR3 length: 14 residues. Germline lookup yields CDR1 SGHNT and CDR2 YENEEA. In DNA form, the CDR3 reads TGTGCCAGCAGCCCGGACTACAGCACAAATACGCAGTATTTT. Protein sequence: CASSPDYSTNTQYF.

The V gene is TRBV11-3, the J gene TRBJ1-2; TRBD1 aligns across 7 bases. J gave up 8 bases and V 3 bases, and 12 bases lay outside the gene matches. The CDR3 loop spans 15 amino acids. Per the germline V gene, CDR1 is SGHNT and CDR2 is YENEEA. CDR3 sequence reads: CASSLLETGVRGYTF. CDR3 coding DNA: TGTGCCAGCAGCTTGCTTGAAACAGGGGTCCGGGGCTACACCTTC.

The CDR3 sequence: CASSSGGIQETQYF. CDR3 nucleotides: TGTGCCAGTAGTAGCGGGGGGATCCAAGAGACCCAGTACTTC. This rearrangement joins TRBV19 to TRBJ2-5; 8 nucleotides align to TRBD2. Germline loops: CDR1 LNHDA, CDR2 SQIVND (reference sequence). The CDR3 is 14 amino acids. The ends lost 4 bases at V and 1 base at J; junction bases unmatched: 2.

The CDR3 DNA is TGCGCCAGCAGCCAGGGACAGGGTAGAGAAAAACTGTTTTTT. This encodes CASSQGQGREKLFF. The V and J genes are TRBV5-1 and TRBJ1-4; the match to TRBD1 covers 9 bases. V was pared by 4 bases and J by 8 bases, with 6 bases of the junction left unmatched. The germline gives CDR1 SGHRS, CDR2 YFSETQ. The CDR3 contains 14 residues.

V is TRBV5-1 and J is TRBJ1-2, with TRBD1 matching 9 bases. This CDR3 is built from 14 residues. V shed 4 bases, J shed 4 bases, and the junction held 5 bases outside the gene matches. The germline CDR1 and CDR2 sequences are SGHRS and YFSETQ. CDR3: CASSPGQGVYGYTF. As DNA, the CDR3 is TGCGCCAGCAGCCCGGGACAGGGAGTCTATGGCTACACCTTC.

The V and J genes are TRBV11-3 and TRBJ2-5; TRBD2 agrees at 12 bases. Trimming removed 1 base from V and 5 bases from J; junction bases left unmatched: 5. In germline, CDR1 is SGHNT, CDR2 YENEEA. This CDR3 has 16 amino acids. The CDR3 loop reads CASSLGLAGVGETQYF. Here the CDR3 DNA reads TGTGCCAGCAGCTTAGGACTAGCGGGAGTGGGGGAGACCCAGTACTTC.

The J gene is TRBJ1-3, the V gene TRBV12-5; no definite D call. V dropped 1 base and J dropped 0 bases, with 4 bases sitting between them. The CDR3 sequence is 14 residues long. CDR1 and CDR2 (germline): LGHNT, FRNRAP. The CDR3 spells CASGLDSSGNTIYF. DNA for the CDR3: TGTGCTAGTGGTTTGGACAGCTCTGGAAACACCATATATTTT.

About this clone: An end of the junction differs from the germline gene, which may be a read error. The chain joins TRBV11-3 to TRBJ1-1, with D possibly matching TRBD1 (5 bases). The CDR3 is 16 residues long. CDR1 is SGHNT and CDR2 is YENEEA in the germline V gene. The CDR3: CASSPGADEGNIEAFF. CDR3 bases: TGTGCCAGCAGCCCCGGGGCAGATGAAGGGAACATTGAAGCTTTCTTT.

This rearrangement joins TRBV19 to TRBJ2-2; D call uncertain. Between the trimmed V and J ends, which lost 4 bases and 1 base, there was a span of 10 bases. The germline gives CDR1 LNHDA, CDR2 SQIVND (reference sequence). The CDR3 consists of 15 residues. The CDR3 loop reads CASSRELRNTGELFF. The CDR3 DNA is TGTGCCAGTAGTAGGGAATTACGGAACACCGGGGAGCTGTTTTTT.

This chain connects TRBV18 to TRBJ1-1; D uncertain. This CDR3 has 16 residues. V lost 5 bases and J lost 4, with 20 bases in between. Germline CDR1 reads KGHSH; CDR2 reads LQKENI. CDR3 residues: CASSSLPSGRGTEAFF. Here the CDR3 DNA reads TGTGCCAGCTCATCCCTCCCTTCGGGTAGRGGCACTGAAGCTTTCTTT.

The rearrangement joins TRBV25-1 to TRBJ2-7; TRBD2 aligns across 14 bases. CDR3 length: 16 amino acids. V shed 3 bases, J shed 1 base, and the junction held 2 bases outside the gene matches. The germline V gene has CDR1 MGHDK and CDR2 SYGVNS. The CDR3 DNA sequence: TGTGCCAGCAGTGATGGGACTAGCGGGAGATCCTACGAGCAGTACTTC. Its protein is CASSDGTSGRSYEQYF.

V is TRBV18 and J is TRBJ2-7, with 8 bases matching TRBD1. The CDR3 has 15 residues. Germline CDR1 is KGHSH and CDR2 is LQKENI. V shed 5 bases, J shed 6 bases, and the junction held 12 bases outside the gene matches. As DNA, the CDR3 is TGTGCCAGCTCATCTCCCCGGACAGGGCAGTCCGAGCAGTACTTC. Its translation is CASSSPRTGQSEQYF. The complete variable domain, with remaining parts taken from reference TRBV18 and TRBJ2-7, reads NAGVMQNPRHLVRRRGQEARLRCSPMKGHSHVYWYRQLPEEGLKFMVYLQKENIIDESGMPKERFSAEFPKEGPSILRIQQVVRGDSAAYFCASSSPRTGQSEQYFGPGTRLTVT.

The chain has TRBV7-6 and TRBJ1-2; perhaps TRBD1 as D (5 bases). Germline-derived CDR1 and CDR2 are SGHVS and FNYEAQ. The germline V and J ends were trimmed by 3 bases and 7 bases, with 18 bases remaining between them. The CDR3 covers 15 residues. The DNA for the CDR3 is TGTGCCAGCAGCTTGGATAGGGGATGGCCTAGTGGCTACACCTTC. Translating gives CASSLDRGWPSGYTF.

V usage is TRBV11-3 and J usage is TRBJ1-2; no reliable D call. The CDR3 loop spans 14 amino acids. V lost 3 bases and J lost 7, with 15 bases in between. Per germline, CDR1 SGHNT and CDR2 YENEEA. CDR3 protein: CASSLVGLGSGYTF. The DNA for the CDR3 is TGTGCCAGCAGCTTGGTTGGGCTCGGATCTGGCTACACCTTC.

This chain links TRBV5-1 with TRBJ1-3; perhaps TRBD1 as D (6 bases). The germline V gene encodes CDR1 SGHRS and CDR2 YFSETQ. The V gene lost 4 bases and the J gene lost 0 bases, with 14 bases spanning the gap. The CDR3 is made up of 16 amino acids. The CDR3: CASSPDSQSSGNTIYF. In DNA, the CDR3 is TGCGCCAGCAGCCCGGACAGCCAGAGCTCTGGAAACACCATATATTTT.

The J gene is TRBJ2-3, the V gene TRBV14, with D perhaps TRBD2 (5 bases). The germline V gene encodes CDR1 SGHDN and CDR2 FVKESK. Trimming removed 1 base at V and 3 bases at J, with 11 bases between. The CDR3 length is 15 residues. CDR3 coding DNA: TGTGCCAGCAGCCAAGCACGCCGAGGGACAGATACGCAGTATTTT. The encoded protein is CASSQARRGTDTQYF.